This TCR beta chain was documented in a study of blood T cell repertoires in COVID-19. Across the study: Sample material is recorded as cDNA or gDNA derived from T cells, B-cell-depleted T cells, or PBMCs.

Trimming took off 2 bases at V and 1 base at J, with 10 bases between the two ends. CDR3 length equals 15 residues. CDR1 SGHNT and CDR2 YYREEE come from the germline V gene (reference sequence). Sequencing used immunoSEQ multiplex PCR; TCRdb keeps in-frame clones, though not all of them. The profile shows about 230,000 clones, roughly 88% of them singletons. The origin of this receptor is a woman in her thirties or forties with acute COVID-19. The chain is built from TRBV5-4 and TRBJ1-3, with D uncertain. The sequenced sample consisted of PBMCs or T cells enriched from blood (not recorded which). CDR3 sequence: CASSFPGKSGNTIYF. Written as DNA, the CDR3 is TGTGCCAGCAGCTTTCCGGGGAAATCTGGAAACACCATATATTTT.